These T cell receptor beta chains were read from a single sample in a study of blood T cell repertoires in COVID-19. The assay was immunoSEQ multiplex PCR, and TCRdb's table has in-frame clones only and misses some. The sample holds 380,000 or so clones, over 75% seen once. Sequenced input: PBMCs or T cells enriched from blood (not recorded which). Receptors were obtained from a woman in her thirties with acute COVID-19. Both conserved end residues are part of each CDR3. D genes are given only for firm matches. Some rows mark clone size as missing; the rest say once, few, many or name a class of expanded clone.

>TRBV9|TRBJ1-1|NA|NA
TGTGCCAGCAGCGTTACAGGAGTGAACACTGAAGCTTTCTTT
CASSVTGVNTEAFF
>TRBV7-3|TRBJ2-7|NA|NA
TGTGCCAGCAGCTTAGGCGCAGGGAGGTACGAGCAGTACTTC
CASSLGAGRYEQYF
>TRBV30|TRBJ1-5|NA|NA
TGTGCCTGGAGTTCTATTAGGACGGGGAATAGCAATCAGCCCCAGCATTTT
CAWSSIRTGNSNQPQHF
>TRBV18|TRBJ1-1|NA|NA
TGTGCCAGCTCACCGGGGAGTTTGGGTAGAAGGGTCACTGAAGCTTTCTTT
CASSPGSLGRRVTEAFF
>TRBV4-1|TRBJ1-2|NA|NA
TGCGCCAGCGCCCCAGGGGAGACCCCCTATGGCTACACCTTC
CASAPGETPYGYTF
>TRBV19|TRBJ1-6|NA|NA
TGTGCCAGTACGTTTCAGGGATCCTATAATTCACCCCTCCACTTT
CASTFQGSYNSPLHF
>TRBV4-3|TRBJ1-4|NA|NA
TGCGCCAGCAGCCAAGTCCGGGGCGCGGGGGAAAAACTGTTTTTT
CASSQVRGAGEKLFF
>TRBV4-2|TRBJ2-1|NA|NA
TGTGCCAGCAGCCAAGCGGAGGGATCTGAGCAGTTCTTC
CASSQAEGSEQFF
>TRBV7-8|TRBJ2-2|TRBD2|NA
TGTGCCAGCACCACCCGGGAGGGGACGAACACCGGGGAGCTGTTTTTT
CASTTREGTNTGELFF
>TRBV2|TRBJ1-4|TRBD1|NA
TGTGCCAGCAGTGACAGGGGGCTTGTAAGTGAAAAACTGTTTTTT
CASSDRGLVSEKLFF
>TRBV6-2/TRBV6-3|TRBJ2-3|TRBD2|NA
TGTGCCAGCAGTTACCCGGCCGGGGGAGGGGTTACGCAGTATTTT
CASSYPAGGGVTQYF
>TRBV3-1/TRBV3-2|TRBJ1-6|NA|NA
TGTGCCAGCAGCCGGCTCGGGGTGGCCGATAATTCACCCCTCCACTTT
CASSRLGVADNSPLHF
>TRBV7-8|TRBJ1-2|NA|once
TGTGCCAGCAGCTTGTCCAGGGGAGGGTATGGCTACACCTTC
CASSLSRGGYGYTF
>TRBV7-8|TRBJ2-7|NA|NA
TGTGCCAGCAGCTTAGGATTTGCGAGCCGCGGTTACGAGCAGTACTTC
CASSLGFASRGYEQYF
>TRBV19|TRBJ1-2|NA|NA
TGTGCCAGTAGCCCTGGCGGGCAGTGGGGAGGCTACACCTTC
CASSPGGQWGGYTF
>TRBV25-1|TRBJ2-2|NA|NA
TGTGCCCGCAGTGGGAGGGGGGGTAAAACCGGGGAGCTGTTTTTT
CARSGRGGKTGELFF
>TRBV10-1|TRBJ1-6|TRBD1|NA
TGCGCCAGCAAGGCGGACAGGACGGATTCACCCCTCCACTTT
CASKADRTDSPLHF
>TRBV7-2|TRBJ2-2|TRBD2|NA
TGTGCCAGCAGCTTAACGCTAGCGGGGCTTACCGGGGAGCTGTTTTTT
CASSLTLAGLTGELFF
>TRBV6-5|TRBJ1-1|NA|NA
TGTGCCAGCAAGAATGGGATTTGGGAGGCTTTCTTT
CASKNGIWEAFF
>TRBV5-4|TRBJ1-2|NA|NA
TGTGCCAGCAGCTTGGCTAGCAGAACAAATGGCTACACCTTC
CASSLASRTNGYTF
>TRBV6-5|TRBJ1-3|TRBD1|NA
TGTGCCAGCAGCTCCGGGACAGGAGGAAACACCATATATTTT
CASSSGTGGNTIYF
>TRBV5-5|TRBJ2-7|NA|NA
TGTGCCAGCAGCCGAGGGGACACCTCCTACGAGCAGTACTTC
CASSRGDTSYEQYF
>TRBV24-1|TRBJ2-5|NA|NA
TGTGCCACGCTGGGAGCCCAAGAGACCCAGTACTTC
CATLGAQETQYF
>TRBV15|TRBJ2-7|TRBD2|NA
TGTGCCACCAGCAGAGATCGAACTAGCGGGGCTTCCTACGAGCAGTACTTC
CATSRDRTSGASYEQYF
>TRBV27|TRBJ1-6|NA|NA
TGTGCCAGCAGTTTAAAGGTCAGTGCGAGGCCTAATTCACCCCTCCACTTT
CASSLKVSARPNSPLHF
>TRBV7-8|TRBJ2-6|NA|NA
TGTGCCAGCAGGTCGGGGGGCCGCGGGGCCAACGTCCTGACTTTC
CASRSGGRGANVLTF
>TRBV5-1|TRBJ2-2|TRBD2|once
TGCGCCAGCAGCTTAGCTAGCGGGCTAACCGGGGAGCTGTTTTTT
CASSLASGLTGELFF
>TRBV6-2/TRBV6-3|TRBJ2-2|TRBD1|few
TGTGCCAGCAGTTGGCCCGGGACAGATTATTCCGGGGAGCTGTTTTTT
CASSWPGTDYSGELFF
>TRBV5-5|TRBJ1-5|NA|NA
TGTGCCAGCAGCTTGGGGGCCGTTCAGCCCCAGCATTTT
CASSLGAVQPQHF
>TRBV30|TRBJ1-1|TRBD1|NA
TGTGCCTGGAGTCCCCTGGCAGGGGGGCACACTGAAGCTTTCTTT
CAWSPLAGGHTEAFF
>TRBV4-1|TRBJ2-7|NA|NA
TGCGCCAGCAGCCAAGTTGACTCAACTAGCTCCTACGAGCAGTACTTC
CASSQVDSTSSYEQYF
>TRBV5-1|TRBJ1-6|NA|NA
TGCGCCAGCAGCTTGGCAGGGCCCCCCTCACCCCTCCACTTT
CASSLAGPPSPLHF
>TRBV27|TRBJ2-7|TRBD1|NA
TGTGCCAGCAGTCCAACCGGGACAGGGTTCTACGAGCAGTACTTC
CASSPTGTGFYEQYF
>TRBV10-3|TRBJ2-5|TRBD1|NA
TGTGCCATCAGTGAAATAGGGACAGAAGAGACCCAGTACTTC
CAISEIGTEETQYF
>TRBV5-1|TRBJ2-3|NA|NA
TGCGCCAGCAGTCCAGGAGGCTCCACAGATACGCAGTATTTT
CASSPGGSTDTQYF
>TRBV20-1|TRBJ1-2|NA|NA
TGCAGTGCTAGGAACAATGGCTACACCTTC
CSARNNGYTF
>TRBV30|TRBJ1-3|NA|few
TGTGCCTGGAGCGCAGGGCTTGGAAACACCATATATTTT
CAWSAGLGNTIYF
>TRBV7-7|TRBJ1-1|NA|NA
TGTGCCAGCAGCTCCAGACAGGCGAAAATGAACACTGAAGCTTTCTTT
CASSSRQAKMNTEAFF